A selection of T cell receptor beta chains follows, all from one sample in a study of blood T cell repertoires in COVID-19. Clones were read by immunoSEQ multiplex PCR, and TCRdb kept only the in-frame ones, dropping some. This sample has 110,000 to 150,000 clones, with 85% to 90% found just once. The sequenced sample was PBMCs or T cells enriched from blood (not recorded which). The origin of the receptors is a man aged 55 to 70 who had recovered from COVID-19. CDR3s leave out the opening cysteine and the closing phenylalanine or tryptophan. Each record gives: clone size, V gene, CDR3 protein. Expanded clones are given a class, and other clones once, few, many or no size at all.

clone size: .; V gene: TRBV11-2; CDR3 protein: ASSFQSGENQPQH
clone size: .; V gene: TRBV5-6; CDR3 protein: ASSPNPGNTIY
clone size: .; V gene: TRBV9; CDR3 protein: ASSVDPSGNQPQH
clone size: .; V gene: TRBV7-8; CDR3 protein: ASSLRGTEKLF
clone size: .; V gene: TRBV24-1; CDR3 protein: ATSAAGGQGYGRPQF
clone size: .; V gene: TRBV18; CDR3 protein: ASSPSGAGEQY
clone size: .; V gene: TRBV11-3; CDR3 protein: ASSPDHAGGAGELF
clone size: few; V gene: TRBV3-1/TRBV3-2; CDR3 protein: ASRLSNTEAF
clone size: .; V gene: TRBV19; CDR3 protein: ASTRGPGNEQF
clone size: .; V gene: TRBV7-8; CDR3 protein: ASSQTFGTLNSPLH
clone size: few; V gene: TRBV28; CDR3 protein: ASIPGTARQPQH
clone size: .; V gene: TRBV12-3/TRBV12-4; CDR3 protein: ASSLDRRRELF
clone size: .; V gene: TRBV4-1; CDR3 protein: ASSQGGGRNSPLH
clone size: .; V gene: TRBV28; CDR3 protein: ASNRGEKLF
clone size: .; V gene: TRBV28; CDR3 protein: ASTQTQGYNSPLH
clone size: .; V gene: TRBV6-1; CDR3 protein: ASTRQGGNSPLH
clone size: .; V gene: TRBV27; CDR3 protein: ASRLLALYNEQF
clone size: .; V gene: TRBV5-4; CDR3 protein: ASSQQGAGTDTQY
clone size: .; V gene: TRBV2; CDR3 protein: ASSPGTSGRATDTQY
clone size: .; V gene: TRBV3-1/TRBV3-2; CDR3 protein: ASSSGSVGYEQY
clone size: .; V gene: TRBV3-1/TRBV3-2; CDR3 protein: ASSQSGVYNEQF
clone size: .; V gene: TRBV5-6; CDR3 protein: ASSSLTDTQY
clone size: .; V gene: TRBV5-4; CDR3 protein: ASSLDGTSARRETQY
clone size: once; V gene: TRBV5-4; CDR3 protein: ASSPAGASQETQY
clone size: .; V gene: TRBV2; CDR3 protein: ASSLTGSNIQY
clone size: .; V gene: TRBV4-1; CDR3 protein: ASSQGQVRTEAF
clone size: .; V gene: TRBV6-5; CDR3 protein: ATMLREQY
clone size: .; V gene: TRBV5-4; CDR3 protein: ASSGTGGDKQY
clone size: .; V gene: TRBV18; CDR3 protein: ASSPLSGRAFEQF
clone size: .; V gene: TRBV7-3; CDR3 protein: ASSLGQSGNTGELF
clone size: few; V gene: TRBV27; CDR3 protein: ASSLYEGMNTEAF
clone size: .; V gene: TRBV7-9; CDR3 protein: ASRPPLRVGNEQF
clone size: few; V gene: TRBV6-5; CDR3 protein: ASTPDRDNEKLF
clone size: few; V gene: TRBV3-1/TRBV3-2; CDR3 protein: ASSQVGGVEEKLF
clone size: .; V gene: TRBV9; CDR3 protein: ASSVDMARDEQF
clone size: .; V gene: TRBV15; CDR3 protein: ATRALAGGSYNEQF
clone size: once; V gene: TRBV2; CDR3 protein: ASSEAEVKGQPQH
clone size: .; V gene: TRBV19; CDR3 protein: ASTMTGGGEAF
clone size: .; V gene: TRBV2; CDR3 protein: ASSEAFLGASSYNSPLH
clone size: .; V gene: TRBV2; CDR3 protein: ASSGQGENTQY
clone size: .; V gene: TRBV19; CDR3 protein: ASSGSTGGWQNNQPQH
clone size: once; V gene: TRBV14; CDR3 protein: ASSQAPGEKLF
clone size: .; V gene: TRBV28; CDR3 protein: ASSPHGTSGTDTQY
clone size: .; V gene: TRBV18; CDR3 protein: ASSGWEFQPQH
clone size: .; V gene: TRBV28; CDR3 protein: ASSRTGGSYEQY
clone size: .; V gene: TRBV7-6; CDR3 protein: ASSSTLPLAGLARTQY
clone size: once; V gene: TRBV6-2/TRBV6-3; CDR3 protein: ASSYMHSTYEQY
clone size: once; V gene: TRBV7-8; CDR3 protein: ASSPGAGVHEQF
clone size: .; V gene: TRBV5-5; CDR3 protein: ASSPGNTIY
clone size: .; V gene: TRBV19; CDR3 protein: ASSSRTATLH
clone size: .; V gene: TRBV10-3; CDR3 protein: AISPGHLAKNIQY
clone size: .; V gene: TRBV10-1; CDR3 protein: ASCTLGQEDGGELF